Reported below is one TCR beta chain. Its antigen is unknown. This sample is part of a study of cytomegalovirus exposure and HLA in healthy donors. Study-wide points: The study designated 150 or so TCR beta chains cytomegalovirus-associated. A later analysis linked a missense variant in DCLRE1C to the trimming of TCR beta V and J genes.

CDR3 length: 13 amino acids. Germline V lookup: CDR1 GTSNPN, CDR2 SVGIG (reference sequence). Trimming cost V 3 bases and J 11 bases, with 19 bases left between them. Among the donors, all were healthy bone marrow donors. Vbeta (60) and Jbeta (13) primers were used in the PCR. TCRdb's copy holds only in-frame clones and misses some; the assay was immunoSEQ multiplex PCR. The table shows 110,000 to 150,000 clones, with roughly 77% occurring only once. This clonotype was obtained from a female donor in good health and CMV-seronegative. This chain joins TRBV30 and TRBJ2-5; D is ambiguous. Sample: PBMCs. The CDR3 DNA sequence: TGTGCCTGGAGCTCCTCCCGGTTTATCAAGCAGTACTTC. Its protein is CAWSSSRFIKQYF.